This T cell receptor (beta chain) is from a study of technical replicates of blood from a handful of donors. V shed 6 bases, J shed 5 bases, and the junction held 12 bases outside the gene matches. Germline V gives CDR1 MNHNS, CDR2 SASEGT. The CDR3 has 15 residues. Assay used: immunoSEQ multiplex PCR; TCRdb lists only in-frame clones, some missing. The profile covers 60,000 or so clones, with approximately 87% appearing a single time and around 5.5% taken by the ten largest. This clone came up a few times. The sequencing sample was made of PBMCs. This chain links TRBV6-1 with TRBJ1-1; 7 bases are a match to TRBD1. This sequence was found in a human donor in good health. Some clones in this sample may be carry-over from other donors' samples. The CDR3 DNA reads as TGTGCCAGCAGCGAACCCGCTGACAGGGCTACTGAAGCTTTCTTT. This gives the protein CASSEPADRATEAFF.